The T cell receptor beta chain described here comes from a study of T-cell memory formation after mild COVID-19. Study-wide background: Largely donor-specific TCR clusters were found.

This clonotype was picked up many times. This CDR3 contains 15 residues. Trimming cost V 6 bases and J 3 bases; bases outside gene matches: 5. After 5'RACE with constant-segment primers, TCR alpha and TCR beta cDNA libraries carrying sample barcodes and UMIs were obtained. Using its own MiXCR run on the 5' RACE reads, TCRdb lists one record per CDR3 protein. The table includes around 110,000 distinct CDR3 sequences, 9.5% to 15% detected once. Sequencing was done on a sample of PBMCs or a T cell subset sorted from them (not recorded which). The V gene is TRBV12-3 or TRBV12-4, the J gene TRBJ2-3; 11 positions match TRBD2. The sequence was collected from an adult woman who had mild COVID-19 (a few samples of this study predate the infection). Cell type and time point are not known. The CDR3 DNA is TGTGCCAGCAGCCGACTAGCGGGGTTAACAGATACGCAGTATTTT. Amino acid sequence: CASSRLAGLTDTQYF.